One and the same sample provided the 30 T cell receptor beta chains below, sequenced in a study of blood T cell repertoires in COVID-19. TCRdb's table, derived via immunoSEQ multiplex PCR, lists solely in-frame clones and lacks some. The data contain around 73,000 clones, 65% to 85% of them singletons. Sequences were obtained from peripheral blood. The receptors here all came from a woman aged 60-70 years with acute or convalescent COVID-19.

This chain uses TRBV13 with TRBJ2-1; possible D gene TRBD2, 6 bases. Trimming shortened V by 4 bases and J by 7 bases, and 14 bases separated the two germline ends. Germline assignment: CDR1 PRHDT and CDR2 FYEKMQ (reference sequence). CDR3 length equals 14 residues. The CDR3: CASSYRDLENEQFF. As DNA, the CDR3 is TGTGCCAGCAGCTACCGGGACTTAGAGAATGAGCAGTTCTTC.

The gene calls are TRBV5-1 and TRBJ1-3; D not resolved. V lost 3 bases and J 4 bases, leaving 5 bases between the germline ends. This CDR3 region has 12 residues. The V gene's germline CDR1 is SGHRS and CDR2 YFSETQ. This CDR3 reads CASSSTGNTIYF. Here the CDR3 DNA reads TGCGCCAGCAGCTCAACAGGAAACACCATATATTTT.

The chain recombines TRBV5-1 with TRBJ2-2; maybe TRBD1 (5 bases). Germline CDR1 SGHRS, CDR2 YFSETQ. This CDR3 contains 15 residues. Deletions cut 9 bases from V and 0 bases from J, with 15 bases between. CDR3 nucleotide sequence: TGCGCCACCTCAAAAGGGGATACGAACACCGGGGAGCTGTTTTTT. Encoded protein: CATSKGDTNTGELFF. The variable domain in full, completed from reference TRBV5-1 and TRBJ2-2, reads KAGVTQTPRYLIKTRGQQVTLSCSPISGHRSVSWYQQTPGQGLQFLFEYFSETQRNKGNFPGRFSGRQFSNSRSEMNVSTLELGDSALYLCATSKGDTNTGELFFGEGSRLTVL.

This chain connects TRBV18 to TRBJ1-1, with D unclear. Germline V gene sequence: CDR1 KGHSH, CDR2 LQKENI. This CDR3 has 16 amino acids. V lost 1 base, J lost 3 bases, and 15 bases lay in between. CDR3 residues: CASSPQGGSVHTEAFF. In nucleotides, the CDR3 is TGTGCCAGCTCACCACAGGGTGGGAGCGTCCACACTGAAGCTTTCTTT.

This sequence joins TRBV5-1 and TRBJ1-3, with D maybe TRBD1 (6 bases). The V end lost 4 bases, the J end lost 0 bases, and 20 bases lay between the germline ends. Germline CDR1 and CDR2: SGHRS and YFSETQ. This CDR3 has 18 amino acids. The CDR3 DNA follows: TGCGCCAGCAGCCTGGGGTTAGGGGGAAGCGACTCTGGAAACACCATATATTTT. Amino acids: CASSLGLGGSDSGNTIYF.

This clone appeared once. The chain links TRBV19 to TRBJ1-4, with 9 positions matching TRBD1. The J segment lost 11 bases and the V segment lost 5 bases, leaving 6 bases of the junction unmatched. The CDR3 totals 13 residues. Germline V gene sequence: CDR1 LNHDA, CDR2 SQIVND (reference sequence). CDR3 in amino acids: CASSSGDRVKLFF. The CDR3 bases are TGTGCCAGTAGTTCCGGGGACAGGGTGAAACTGTTTTTT. Full variable domain (remainder filled in from reference TRBV19 and TRBJ1-4): DGGITQSPKYLFRKEGQNVTLSCEQNLNHDAMYWYRQDPGQGLRLIYYSQIVNDFQKGDIAEGYSVSREKKESFPLTVTSAQKNPTAFYLCASSSGDRVKLFFGSGTQLSVL.

The table lists this clone with a few counts. The chain combines TRBV30 with TRBJ1-5; D is unclear. V lost 1 base, J lost 1 base, and 8 bases lay in between. The CDR3 runs 14 residues. The germline CDR1 and CDR2 sequences are GTSNPN and SVGIG (reference sequence). As DNA, the CDR3 is TGTGCCTGGAGTGGCGGGCTGAGCAATCAGCCCCAGCATTTT. Its protein product is CAWSGGLSNQPQHF.

The chain has TRBV24-1 and TRBJ2-1; 7 bases are a match to TRBD2. The trim removed 7 bases at V and 6 bases at J, leaving 8 bases unmatched. CDR3 length equals 14 residues. Germline V lookup: CDR1 KGHDR, CDR2 SFDVKD. CDR3 nucleotide sequence: TGTGCCACCAGGGGCCGGGAGGCCTTCAATGAGCAGTTCTTC. This translates into CATRGREAFNEQFF.

The V call is TRBV19, the J call TRBJ1-4; 7 bases are a match to TRBD1. J gave up 6 bases and V 4 bases, and 5 bases lay outside the gene matches. Germline CDR1 is LNHDA and CDR2 is SQIVND (reference sequence). The CDR3 has 14 amino acids. This CDR3 reads CASSRDSRYEKLFF. The DNA of the CDR3 is TGTGCCAGTAGTAGGGACAGCCGGTATGAAAAACTGTTTTTT.

The V and J genes are TRBV10-3 and TRBJ2-1, with 9 bases fitting TRBD2. The junction had 16 bases not matched to a gene; V was cut back by 7 bases and J by 9 bases. The CDR3 runs 16 residues. Germline CDR1 reads ENHRY; CDR2 reads SYGVKD. DNA for the CDR3: TGTGCCATCAAAAAAGGTGGGACTAGCTTACCTTCTGAGCAGTTCTTC. This encodes CAIKKGGTSLPSEQFF.

This clone was detected many times. The same CDR3 also results from other DNA sequences found in this sample. V is TRBV5-6 and J is TRBJ2-2; perhaps TRBD1 as D (5 bases). Trimming took off 0 bases at V and 3 bases at J, with 9 bases between the two ends. The CDR3 contains 15 residues. CDR1 is SGHDT and CDR2 is YYEEEE in the germline V gene. CDR3 sequence (DNA): TGTGCCAGCAGCTTGGTGCAGGGTGACACCGGGGAGCTGTTTTTT. Translating it yields CASSLVQGDTGELFF.

The V gene is TRBV29-1, the J gene TRBJ2-3, with D tentatively TRBD1 (5 bases). Germline V CDR1 and CDR2: SQVTM, ANQGSEA. V was trimmed by 7 bases and J by 0 bases, leaving 17 bases between them. The CDR3 consists of 15 residues. The CDR3 here is CSDYAKQASTDTQYF. In DNA form, the CDR3 reads TGCAGCGACTACGCCAAACAGGCAAGCACAGATACGCAGTATTTT.

This clone was seen once. This chain links TRBV13 with TRBJ1-6; TRBD1 might be the D (5 bases). The CDR3 consists of 19 residues. The V end lost 1 base, the J end lost 4 bases, and 20 bases lay between the germline ends. Germline V gene sequence: CDR1 PRHDT, CDR2 FYEKMQ (reference sequence). For the CDR3, the DNA is TGTGCCAGCAGCTTAGCAGGAGTTCAGGGCTCCCGGTATAATTCACCCCTCCACTTT. It yields the protein CASSLAGVQGSRYNSPLHF. Full variable domain (remainder filled in from reference TRBV13 and TRBJ1-6): AAGVIQSPRHLIKEKRETATLKCYPIPRHDTVYWYQQGPGQDPQFLISFYEKMQSDKGSIPDRFSAQQFSDYHSELNMSSLELGDSALYFCASSLAGVQGSRYNSPLHFGNGTRLTVT.

The chain joins TRBV5-1 to TRBJ2-5; D is ambiguous. Trimming removed 0 bases from V and 7 bases from J, with 13 bases in between. This CDR3 region has 14 residues. CDR1 SGHRS and CDR2 YFSETQ come from the germline V gene. CDR3 DNA: TGCGCCAGCAGCTTGGCCACCAACGGAGTGACCCAGTACTTC. Its translation is CASSLATNGVTQYF.

The rearrangement links TRBV5-1 to TRBJ2-7; 8 bases map to TRBD2. Germline V gene sequence: CDR1 SGHRS, CDR2 YFSETQ. Trimming cost V 0 bases and J 1 base; bases outside gene matches: 3. This CDR3 is built from 15 residues. This CDR3 reads CASSLGPGGSYEQYF. The CDR3 DNA is TGCGCCAGCAGCTTGGGCCCGGGAGGGTCCTACGAGCAGTACTTC. Complete variable domain (other parts from reference TRBV5-1 and TRBJ2-7): KAGVTQTPRYLIKTRGQQVTLSCSPISGHRSVSWYQQTPGQGLQFLFEYFSETQRNKGNFPGRFSGRQFSNSRSEMNVSTLELGDSALYLCASSLGPGGSYEQYFGPGTRLTVT.

The chain uses TRBV7-2 and TRBJ1-6; TRBD1 aligns across 7 bases. V was clipped by 7 bases and J by 7 bases; unmatched bases: 10. This CDR3 is 15 amino acids long. Per germline, CDR1 SGHTA and CDR2 FQGNSA. CDR3 sequence: CASTPDRWGNSPLHF. Written as DNA, the CDR3 is TGTGCCAGCACCCCGGACAGGTGGGGAAATTCACCCCTCCACTTT.

The chain combines TRBV10-2 with TRBJ2-5; possibly TRBD1 for D (6 bases). CDR1 and CDR2 (germline): WSHSY, SAAADI. Trimming stripped 6 bases from V and 1 base from J, with 6 bases between. This CDR3 has 12 residues. DNA of the CDR3: TGCGCCAGCAGGGACAGCCAAGAGACCCAGTACTTC. It codes for CASRDSQETQYF.

The J gene is TRBJ1-2, the V gene TRBV7-8, with 8 positions matching TRBD1. Trimming removed 5 bases from V and 2 bases from J; junction bases left unmatched: 4. The CDR3 spans 14 residues. Germline V gene sequence: CDR1 SGHVS, CDR2 FQNEAQ. CDR3 sequence (DNA): TGTGCCAGCAGCAGCCGACAGGGGAACTATGGCTACACCTTC. Amino acids: CASSSRQGNYGYTF.

The V and J genes are TRBV29-1 and TRBJ2-7, with 7 bases aligning to TRBD1. Germline V gene lookup returns CDR1 SQVTM and CDR2 ANQGSEA. This CDR3 is 12 amino acids long. The V segment lost 3 bases and the J segment 5 bases; nucleotides outside the gene matches: 4. The CDR3, as DNA: TGCAGCGTTGATACAGGGGCCCACGAGCAGTACTTC. Translated: CSVDTGAHEQYF.

This clone was detected a few times. The genes are TRBV28 and TRBJ2-3, with D tentatively TRBD2 (6 bases). The CDR3 sequence is 16 residues long. Germline CDR1 and CDR2: MDHEN and SYDVKM. V dropped 4 bases and J dropped 5 bases, with 19 bases sitting between them. CDR3 DNA: TGTGCCAGCAGTTCTGGGGGGAGCTCCCACTTAGATACGCAGTATTTT. Amino acids: CASSSGGSSHLDTQYF.

This clone was seen only once. The chain uses TRBV25-1 and TRBJ1-6; TRBD1 matches 9 bases. The CDR3 loop spans 15 amino acids. The trim removed 4 bases at V and 10 bases at J, leaving 8 bases unmatched. Germline V CDR1 and CDR2: MGHDK, SYGVNS. The CDR3 coding sequence is TGTGCCAGCAGTGTTCCCGGGACAGGGAACTCACCCCTCCACTTT. Translated, it gives CASSVPGTGNSPLHF.

The table lists this clone with a count of one. The V call is TRBV9, the J call TRBJ1-4; the match to TRBD1 covers 8 bases. This CDR3 spans 15 amino acids. Germline CDR1 is SGDLS and CDR2 is YYNGEE. V shed 0 bases, J shed 4 bases, and the junction held 2 bases outside the gene matches. The CDR3 protein is CASSVAGTGNEKLFF. The DNA for the CDR3 is TGTGCCAGCAGCGTAGCCGGGACAGGTAATGAAAAACTGTTTTTT.

This clone was observed a single time. This chain uses TRBV4-2 with TRBJ2-7; TRBD2 might be the D (6 bases). The V end was cut by 4 bases, the J end by 4 bases, with 14 bases between. The CDR3 covers 14 residues. CDR1 and CDR2 (germline): LGHNA, YNFKEQ. For the CDR3, the DNA is TGTGCCAGCAGCCTCGGAGGGTCTTGGTACGAGCAGTACTTC. It specifies CASSLGGSWYEQYF.

On this clone: The sample carries other DNA sequences with the same CDR3. The chain links TRBV10-2 to TRBJ1-2, with TRBD1 identical over 9 bases. Germline CDR1 reads WSHSY; CDR2 reads SAAADI. V lost 4 bases and J lost 3; bases outside the gene matches: 0. CDR3 length: 13 amino acids. CDR3 sequence reads: CASSGTGDYGYTF. The CDR3 DNA reads as TGCGCCAGCAGTGGGACAGGGGACTATGGCTACACCTTC.

The rearrangement joins TRBV5-4 to TRBJ1-2; the D is unclear. Trimming took off 2 bases at V and 3 bases at J, with 14 bases between the two ends. Germline V gene lookup returns CDR1 SGHNT and CDR2 YYREEE (reference sequence). The CDR3 contains 15 residues. CDR3 coding DNA: TGTGCCAGCAGCTTAGACGGGTCGGTGGACTATGGCTACACCTTC. The encoded protein is CASSLDGSVDYGYTF.

The rearrangement joins TRBV14 to TRBJ1-2; D remains unclear. This CDR3 region has 13 residues. Germline values: CDR1 SGHDN, CDR2 FVKESK. Trimming removed 0 bases from V and 7 bases from J, with 9 bases in between. The CDR3 protein is CASSQDLSGGYTF. The CDR3 DNA is TGTGCCAGCAGCCAAGATCTTTCGGGTGGCTACACCTTC.

V gene TRBV5-1 combines with J gene TRBJ2-2; no definite D call. The V gene's germline CDR1 is SGHRS and CDR2 YFSETQ. The CDR3 runs 11 residues. The germline V and J ends were trimmed by 7 bases and 1 base, with 2 bases remaining between them. DNA of the CDR3: TGCGCCAGCCGGAACACCGGGGAGCTGTTTTTT. Its translation: CASRNTGELFF.

This chain links TRBV5-1 with TRBJ2-5, with 14 bases lining up with TRBD2. The junction had 4 bases not matched to a gene; V was cut back by 6 bases and J by 3 bases. The germline gives CDR1 SGHRS, CDR2 YFSETQ. The CDR3 runs 15 residues. CDR3 nucleotides: TGCGCCAGCACCCAGACTAGCGGGAGGGAAGAGACCCAGTACTTC. It yields the protein CASTQTSGREETQYF.

The chain carries TRBV7-3 and TRBJ1-1; 10 bases are a match to TRBD1. Germline V gene data show CDR1 as SGHTA and CDR2 as FQGTGA. This CDR3 has 15 residues. V was pared by 5 bases and J by 4 bases, with 7 bases of the junction left unmatched. The DNA of the CDR3 is TGTGCCAGCAGCGTTAGAAGGACAGGGGGCACTGAAGCTTTCTTT. Translating it yields CASSVRRTGGTEAFF.

Concerning this clone itself: The sample contains more than one DNA sequence encoding this CDR3. The chain recombines TRBV18 with TRBJ1-1; TRBD1 is a possible D gene (5 bases). V was clipped by 3 bases and J by 1 base, with 6 bases between them. The CDR3 extends over 13 amino acids. Germline-derived CDR1 and CDR2 are KGHSH and LQKENI. Here the CDR3 reads CASSPGQNTEAFF. CDR3 nucleotide sequence: TGTGCCAGCTCACCCGGACAGAACACTGAAGCTTTCTTT.